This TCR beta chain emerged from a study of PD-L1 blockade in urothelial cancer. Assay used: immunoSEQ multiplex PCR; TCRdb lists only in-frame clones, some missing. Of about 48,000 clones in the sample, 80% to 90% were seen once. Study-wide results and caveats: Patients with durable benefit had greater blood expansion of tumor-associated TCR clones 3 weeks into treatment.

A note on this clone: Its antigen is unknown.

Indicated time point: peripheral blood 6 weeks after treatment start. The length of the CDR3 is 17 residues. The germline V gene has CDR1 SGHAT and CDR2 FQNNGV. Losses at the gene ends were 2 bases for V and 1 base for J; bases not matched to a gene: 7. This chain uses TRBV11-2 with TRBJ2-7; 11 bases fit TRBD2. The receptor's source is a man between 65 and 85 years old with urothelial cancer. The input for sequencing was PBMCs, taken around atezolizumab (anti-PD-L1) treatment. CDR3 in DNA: TGTGCCAGCAGCTTATTAGCGGGAGGGGGTGGATCCTACGAGCAGTACTTC. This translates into CASSLLAGGGGSYEQYF.